These 19 T cell receptor beta chains originate from one sample sequenced in a study of blood T cell repertoires in COVID-19. The method was immunoSEQ multiplex PCR; TCRdb's version includes in-frame clones alone and lacks a portion of them. The profile shows some 330,000 clones, approximately 88% of them singletons. The source material was peripheral blood. All receptors come from a woman aged 45-65 years with active or convalescent COVID-19.

The chain links TRBV27 to TRBJ1-6; 7 positions match TRBD1. The CDR3 loop spans 14 amino acids. V shed 6 bases and J 9 bases; nucleotides not matched to a gene: 8. Germline CDR1 reads MNHEY; CDR2 reads SMNVEV (reference sequence). CDR3 sequence: CASRRTGSTSPLHF. Written as DNA, the CDR3 is TGTGCCAGCAGGAGGACAGGTTCCACTTCACCCCTCCACTTT.

The chain recombines TRBV9 with TRBJ2-1, with 9 bases lining up with TRBD2. J gave up 6 bases and V 5 bases, and 9 bases lay outside the gene matches. The CDR3 is 15 amino acids. Germline CDR1 reads SGDLS; CDR2 reads YYNGEE. In DNA, the CDR3 is TGTGCCAGCAGTGAAGTAGCGGGAGCTCCCAATGAGCAGTTCTTC. This encodes CASSEVAGAPNEQFF.

The chain joins TRBV27 to TRBJ1-2; possibly TRBD1 for D (5 bases). V dropped 5 bases and J dropped 4 bases, with 11 bases sitting between them. The length of the CDR3 is 13 residues. The V gene's germline CDR1 is MNHEY and CDR2 SMNVEV (reference sequence). The CDR3 is CASSETGGYGYTF. As DNA, the CDR3 is TGTGCCAGCAGTGAAACAGGCGGCTATGGCTACACCTTC.

The gene calls are TRBV30 and TRBJ2-2, with D tentatively TRBD1 (6 bases). Germline CDR1 is GTSNPN and CDR2 is SVGIG (reference sequence). The CDR3 has 15 amino acids. With 2 bases removed from V and 6 bases from J, the gap between germline ends came to 16 bases. In nucleotides, the CDR3 is TGTGCCTGGAGTCCCCAGCCTCCAGGGGCCGGGGAGCTGTTTTTT. Translating it yields CAWSPQPPGAGELFF.

The chain links TRBV4-2 to TRBJ1-1; 8 bases are shared with TRBD1. Germline assignment: CDR1 LGHNA and CDR2 YNFKEQ. V was clipped by 4 bases and J by 0 bases; unmatched bases: 19. CDR3 length: 20 residues. Written as DNA, the CDR3 is TGTGCCAGCAGCCCCCGCACGACAGGGGAAGTTTTTGCTGTGAACACTGAAGCTTTCTTT. Translated, it gives CASSPRTTGEVFAVNTEAFF.

V and J are TRBV15 and TRBJ1-2, with TRBD1 as a possible D gene (6 bases). CDR3 size: 15 residues. Germline-derived CDR1 and CDR2 are LNHNV and YYDKDF (reference sequence). The ends were cut back, 0 bases at V and 2 bases at J, with 10 bases in the middle. The CDR3 DNA is TGTGCCACCAGCAGAGAGACAGGCGTCAACTATGGCTACACCTTC. Protein sequence: CATSRETGVNYGYTF.

The CDR3 here is CSVFSSYNEQFF. The CDR3 DNA reads TGCAGCGTTTTTAGCTCCTACAATGAGCAGTTCTTC. V usage is TRBV29-1 and J usage is TRBJ2-1; D gene uncertain. Germline V gene data show CDR1 as SQVTM and CDR2 as ANQGSEA. Trimming left V 5 bases short and J 0 bases short, with 5 bases between. This CDR3 is 12 amino acids long.

The chain has TRBV29-1 and TRBJ2-1, with D possibly being TRBD1 (6 bases). The length of the CDR3 is 13 residues. V was trimmed by 6 bases and J by 5 bases, leaving 14 bases between them. Germline V gene data show CDR1 as SQVTM and CDR2 as ANQGSEA. DNA for the CDR3: TGCAGCGTCGGAGTGGGGGCCCACAATGAGCAGTTCTTC. As protein: CSVGVGAHNEQFF.

The V and J genes are TRBV10-1 and TRBJ2-2; TRBD1 matches 9 bases. Trimming removed 4 bases from V and 3 bases from J; junction bases left unmatched: 3. The CDR3 extends over 15 amino acids. Germline-derived CDR1 and CDR2 are WNHNN and SYGVQD (reference sequence). CDR3 region: CASSAGTGYTGELFF. The CDR3 DNA reads TGCGCCAGCAGTGCCGGGACAGGGTACACCGGGGAGCTGTTTTTT.

The chain joins TRBV5-5 to TRBJ2-2; possible D gene TRBD1, 7 bases. V lost 1 base to trimming and J lost 1 base, with 20 bases between them. The CDR3 totals 19 residues. Germline V gene lookup returns CDR1 SGHKS and CDR2 YYEKEE (reference sequence). The CDR3 here is CASSLMVVQGTGNTGELFF. The DNA of the CDR3 is TGTGCCAGCAGCTTGATGGTCGTACAGGGGACTGGGAACACCGGGGAGCTGTTTTTT.

The sample holds a few counts of this clone. The chain joins TRBV28 to TRBJ2-7, with 8 nucleotides matching TRBD1. CDR1 and CDR2 from the germline V gene are MDHEN and SYDVKM. V trimming: 1 base; J trimming: 2 bases; junction bases outside the gene matches: 4. The CDR3 totals 15 residues. In DNA form, the CDR3 reads TGTGCCAGCAGTTTATCTTCCAGGGGGCCCTACGAGCAGTACTTC. This translates into CASSLSSRGPYEQYF.

The rearrangement uses TRBV6-5 and TRBJ1-1; perhaps TRBD1 as D (6 bases). CDR1 is MNHEY, CDR2 SVGAGI, per germline. The CDR3 is 14 amino acids. CDR3 amino acids: CAAGRGALNTEAFF. In DNA form, the CDR3 reads TGTGCGGCAGGTCGGGGGGCCCTCAACACTGAAGCTTTCTTT.

This chain links TRBV7-2 with TRBJ2-4; tentative D call: TRBD2 (6 bases). From germline, CDR1 is SGHTA and CDR2 FQGNSA. The V end lost 1 base, the J end lost 4 bases, and 14 bases lay between the germline ends. This CDR3 spans 16 amino acids. The CDR3 spells CASSLGSGNGKNIQYF. The CDR3 DNA reads TGTGCCAGCAGCTTAGGTAGCGGAAATGGGAAAAACATTCAGTACTTC.

The chain is built from TRBV28 and TRBJ1-5, with 7 bases that match TRBD1. Looked up from germline, CDR1 is MDHEN and CDR2 is SYDVKM. J was trimmed by 6 bases and V by 0 bases; bases with no gene match: 5. This CDR3 region has 15 residues. The CDR3 sequence is CASSLWFRGPQPQHF. The CDR3 DNA follows: TGTGCCAGCAGTTTATGGTTTAGGGGGCCTCAGCCCCAGCATTTT.

The rearrangement uses TRBV7-9 and TRBJ1-3; D ambiguous. Trimming took off 5 bases at V and 0 bases at J, with 11 bases between the two ends. The CDR3 sequence is 15 residues long. Looked up from germline, CDR1 is SEHNR and CDR2 is FQNEAQ (reference sequence). CDR3 region: CASSPRRGSGNTIYF. The CDR3 region has the DNA TGTGCCAGCAGCCCCCGTAGAGGCTCTGGAAACACCATATATTTT.

V is TRBV7-2 and J is TRBJ2-3; D uncertain. This CDR3 is built from 12 residues. Per germline, CDR1 SGHTA and CDR2 FQGNSA. V was cut by 1 base and J by 5 bases, with 4 bases left in between. The CDR3 DNA reads TGTGCCAGCAGCTTAGGACTAGATACGCAGTATTTT. Protein sequence: CASSLGLDTQYF.

This chain joins TRBV18 and TRBJ1-2, with 7 nucleotides matching TRBD1. This CDR3 is built from 14 residues. Trimming cost V 5 bases and J 8 bases; bases outside gene matches: 11. The germline V gene has CDR1 KGHSH and CDR2 LQKENI. DNA for the CDR3: TGTGCCAGCTCATCCTCTCGGGACAGAATGGGCTACACCTTC. This gives the protein CASSSSRDRMGYTF.

V and J are TRBV19 and TRBJ1-2; D ambiguous. This CDR3 contains 12 residues. V lost 6 bases and J lost 3, with 8 bases in between. Germline V gene lookup returns CDR1 LNHDA and CDR2 SQIVND (reference sequence). The CDR3 spells CASRERDYGYTF. DNA of the CDR3: TGTGCCAGTAGGGAGAGGGACTATGGCTACACCTTC.

The V and J genes are TRBV7-2 and TRBJ1-4; 7 nucleotides agree with TRBD1. The CDR3 is made up of 15 amino acids. Germline assignment: CDR1 SGHTA and CDR2 FQGNSA. J gave up 7 bases and V 5 bases, and 10 bases lay outside the gene matches. The CDR3 DNA reads as TGTGCCAGCAGCCCCACAGGGGTTTGGGGTGAAAAACTGTTTTTT. Its translation is CASSPTGVWGEKLFF.